The 4 T cell receptor gamma chains presented below share a single source sample, sequenced in a study of gamma-delta T cells after stem cell transplantation. TCRdb re-called clones from the RT-PCR reads using CATT. The sample has a few thousand gamma-chain clones, nearly 5% seen once. Sequencing was carried out using gamma-delta T cells. These receptors all come from a human donor. It is not recorded whose cells these are; they may come from a transplant donor.

Note on this clone: A read error may produce the germline difference seen at one junction end. The same CDR3 is also encoded by other DNA sequences in this sample. The chain links TRGV9 to TRGJP. CDR1 is GITISATS, CDR2 ISYDGTV, per germline (reference sequence). The CDR3 spans 24 residues. The CDR3 nucleotides are TGCGCCTTGTGGGAGGTGGACCCAAGGAACCACTTTGGCCATCAAGAGTTGGGCAAAAAAATCAAGGTATTT. Translation: CALWEVDPRNHFGHQELGKKIKVF.

In this sample, this clone turned up a few times. The chain combines TRGV2 with TRGJ1 or TRGJ2. This CDR3 comprises 10 residues. V lost 0 bases and J lost 12; bases outside the gene matches: 2. Germline V gives CDR1 EGSNGY, CDR2 YDSYNSKV. The CDR3 DNA reads TGTGCCACCTGGGACGGGACGAAACTCTTT. Its protein product is CATWDGTKLF.

A few counts support this clone. A read error may be the cause here, since a much bigger clone is one base away. The sample carries other DNA sequences with the same CDR3. The J gene is TRGJP, the V gene TRGV9. The junction had 2 bases not matched to a gene; V was cut back by 5 bases and J by 4 bases. Germline V gene data show CDR1 as GITISATS and CDR2 as ISYDGTV (reference sequence). The CDR3 spans 15 residues. Here the CDR3 reads CALWVQELGKKIKVF. In DNA form, the CDR3 reads TGTGCCTTGTGGGTCCAAGAGTTGGGCAAAAAAATCAAGGTATTT.

This clone appeared a few times. This may arise from a read error, as a much more abundant clone is one base away. The CDR3 is CATWGGLSKKLF. The CDR3 nucleotides read TGTGCCACCTGGGGTGGGCTAAGTAAGAAACTCTTT. V is TRGV4 and J is TRGJ1 or TRGJ2. Germline V gene lookup returns CDR1 EGSTGY and CDR2 YDSYTSSV. The CDR3 covers 12 residues.